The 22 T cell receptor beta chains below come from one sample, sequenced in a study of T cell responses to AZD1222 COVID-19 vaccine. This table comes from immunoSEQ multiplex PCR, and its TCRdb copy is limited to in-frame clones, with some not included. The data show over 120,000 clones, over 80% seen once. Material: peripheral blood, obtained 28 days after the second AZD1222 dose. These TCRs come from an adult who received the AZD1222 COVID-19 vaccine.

In DNA form, the CDR3 reads TGTGCCAGCAGCTTAGTAGGGACTAGAACTAATGAGCAGTTCTTC. As protein: CASSLVGTRTNEQFF. V gene TRBV11-1 combines with J gene TRBJ2-1, with TRBD2 matching 8 bases. Trimming removed 1 base from V and 7 bases from J; junction bases left unmatched: 6. Germline assignment: CDR1 SGHAT and CDR2 FQDESV (reference sequence). CDR3 length: 15 residues.

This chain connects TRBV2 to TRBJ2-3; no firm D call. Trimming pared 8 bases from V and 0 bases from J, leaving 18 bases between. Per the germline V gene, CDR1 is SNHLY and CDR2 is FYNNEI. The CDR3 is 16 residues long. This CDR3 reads CASASRMGSSTDTQYF. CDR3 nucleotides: TGTGCCAGCGCGTCGCGGATGGGATCTAGCACAGATACGCAGTATTTT.

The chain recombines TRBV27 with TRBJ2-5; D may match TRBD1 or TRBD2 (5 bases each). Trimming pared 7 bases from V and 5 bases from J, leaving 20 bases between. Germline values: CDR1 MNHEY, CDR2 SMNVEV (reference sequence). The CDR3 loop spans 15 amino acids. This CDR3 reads CASTQPGGGPETQYF. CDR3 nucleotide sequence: TGTGCCAGCACCCAACCGGGTGGGGGTCCGGAGACCCAGTACTTC.

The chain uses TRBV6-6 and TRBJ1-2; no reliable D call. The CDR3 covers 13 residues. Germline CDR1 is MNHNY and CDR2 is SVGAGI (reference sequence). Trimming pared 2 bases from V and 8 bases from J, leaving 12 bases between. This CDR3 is CASSYDADGGYTF. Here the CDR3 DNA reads TGTGCCAGCAGTTACGACGCGGACGGGGGCTACACCTTC.

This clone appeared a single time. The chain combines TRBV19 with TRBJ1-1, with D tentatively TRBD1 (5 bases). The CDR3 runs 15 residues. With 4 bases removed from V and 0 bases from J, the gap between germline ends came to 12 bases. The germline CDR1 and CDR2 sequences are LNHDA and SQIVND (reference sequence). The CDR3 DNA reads TGTGCCAGTAGTACGGGAGGGGTGATGAACACTGAAGCTTTCTTT. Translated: CASSTGGVMNTEAFF. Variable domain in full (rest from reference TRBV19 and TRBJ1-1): DGGITQSPKYLFRKEGQNVTLSCEQNLNHDAMYWYRQDPGQGLRLIYYSQIVNDFQKGDIAEGYSVSREKKESFPLTVTSAQKNPTAFYLCASSTGGVMNTEAFFGQGTRLTVV.

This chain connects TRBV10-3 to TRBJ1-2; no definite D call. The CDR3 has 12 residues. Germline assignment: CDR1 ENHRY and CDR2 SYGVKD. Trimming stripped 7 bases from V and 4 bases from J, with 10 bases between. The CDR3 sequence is CAIMETSYGYTF. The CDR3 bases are TGTGCCATCATGGAGACTTCCTATGGCTACACCTTC.

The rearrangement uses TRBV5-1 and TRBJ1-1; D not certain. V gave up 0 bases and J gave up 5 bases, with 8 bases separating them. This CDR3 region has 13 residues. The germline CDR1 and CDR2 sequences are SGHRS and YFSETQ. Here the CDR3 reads CASSLAAGTEAFF. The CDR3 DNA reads TGCGCCAGCAGCTTGGCCGCGGGAACTGAAGCTTTCTTT.

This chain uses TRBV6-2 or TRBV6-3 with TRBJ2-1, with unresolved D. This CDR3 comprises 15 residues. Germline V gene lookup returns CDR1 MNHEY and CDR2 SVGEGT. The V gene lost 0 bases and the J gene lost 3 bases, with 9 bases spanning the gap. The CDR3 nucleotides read TGTGCCAGCAGTTACTCGAAGGTCAGCTACAATGAGCAGTTCTTC. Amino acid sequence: CASSYSKVSYNEQFF.

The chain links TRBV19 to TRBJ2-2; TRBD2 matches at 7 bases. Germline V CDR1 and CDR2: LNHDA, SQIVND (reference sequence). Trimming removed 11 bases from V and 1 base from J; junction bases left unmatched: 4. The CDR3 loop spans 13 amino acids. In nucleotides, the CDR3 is TGTGCCTCCTCGGGAGGGAACACCGGGGAGCTGTTTTTT. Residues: CASSGGNTGELFF.

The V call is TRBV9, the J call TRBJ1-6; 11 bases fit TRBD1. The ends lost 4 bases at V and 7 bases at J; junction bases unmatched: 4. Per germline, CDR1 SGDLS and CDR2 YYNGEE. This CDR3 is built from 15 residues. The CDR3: CASSLGTGGNSPLHF. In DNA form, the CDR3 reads TGTGCCAGCAGCCTAGGGACAGGGGGGAATTCACCCCTCCACTTT.

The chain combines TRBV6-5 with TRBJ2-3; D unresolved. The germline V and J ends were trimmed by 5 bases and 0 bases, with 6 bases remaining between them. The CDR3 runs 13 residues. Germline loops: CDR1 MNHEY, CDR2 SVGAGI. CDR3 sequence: CASSTTSTDTQYF. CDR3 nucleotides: TGTGCCAGCAGTACGACTAGCACAGATACGCAGTATTTT.

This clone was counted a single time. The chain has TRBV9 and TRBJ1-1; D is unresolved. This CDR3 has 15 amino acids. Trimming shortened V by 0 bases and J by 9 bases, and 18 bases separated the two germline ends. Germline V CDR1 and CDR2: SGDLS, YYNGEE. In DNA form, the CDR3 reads TGTGCCAGCAGCGTAGAGAATGGGGTAGGGCGGAAAGCTTTCTTT. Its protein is CASSVENGVGRKAFF.

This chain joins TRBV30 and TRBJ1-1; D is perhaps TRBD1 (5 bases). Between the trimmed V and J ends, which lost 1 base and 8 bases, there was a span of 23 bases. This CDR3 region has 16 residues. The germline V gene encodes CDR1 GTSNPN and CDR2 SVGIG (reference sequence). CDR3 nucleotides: TGTGCCTGGAGTGCTTTGACGGCAGGGCACCCGGGGGAAGCTTTCTTT. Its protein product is CAWSALTAGHPGEAFF.

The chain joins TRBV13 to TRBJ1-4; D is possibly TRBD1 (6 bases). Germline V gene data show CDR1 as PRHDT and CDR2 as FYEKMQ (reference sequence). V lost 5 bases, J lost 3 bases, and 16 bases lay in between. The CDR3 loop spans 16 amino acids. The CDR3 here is CASSPKQGGSNEKLFF. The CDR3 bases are TGTGCCAGCAGCCCAAAACAGGGTGGGTCTAATGAAAAACTGTTTTTT.

CDR3 amino acids: CASSLQAYEQYF. CDR3 coding DNA: TGTGCCAGCAGTTTACAGGCATACGAGCAGTACTTC. This rearrangement joins TRBV28 to TRBJ2-7; D ambiguous. V lost 2 bases and J lost 4, with 6 bases in between. CDR1 is MDHEN, CDR2 SYDVKM, per germline. The CDR3 is made up of 12 amino acids.

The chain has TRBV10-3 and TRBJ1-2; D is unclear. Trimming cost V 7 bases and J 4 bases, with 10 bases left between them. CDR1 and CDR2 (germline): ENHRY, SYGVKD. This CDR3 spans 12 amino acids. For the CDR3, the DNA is TGTGCCATCACCGAAGGTCGCTATGGCTACACCTTC. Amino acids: CAITEGRYGYTF.

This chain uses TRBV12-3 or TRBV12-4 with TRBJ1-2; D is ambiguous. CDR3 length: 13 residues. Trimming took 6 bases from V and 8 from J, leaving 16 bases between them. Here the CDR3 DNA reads TGTGCCAGCAGCGGGCCTCTTTTGGGCGGCTACACCTTC. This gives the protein CASSGPLLGGYTF.

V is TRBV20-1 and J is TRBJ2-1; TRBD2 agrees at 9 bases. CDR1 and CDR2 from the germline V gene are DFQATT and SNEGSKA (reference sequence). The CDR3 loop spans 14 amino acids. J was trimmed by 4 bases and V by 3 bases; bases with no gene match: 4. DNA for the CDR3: TGCAGTGCTAGTCCTAGCGGGGTTTACAATGAGCAGTTCTTC. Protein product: CSASPSGVYNEQFF.

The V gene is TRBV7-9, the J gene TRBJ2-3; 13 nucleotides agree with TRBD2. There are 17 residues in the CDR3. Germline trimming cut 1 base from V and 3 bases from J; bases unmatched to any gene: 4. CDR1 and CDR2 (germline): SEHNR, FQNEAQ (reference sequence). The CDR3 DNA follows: TGTGCCAGCAGCTTAGGTCAGACTAGCGGGAGGACAGATACGCAGTATTTT. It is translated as CASSLGQTSGRTDTQYF.

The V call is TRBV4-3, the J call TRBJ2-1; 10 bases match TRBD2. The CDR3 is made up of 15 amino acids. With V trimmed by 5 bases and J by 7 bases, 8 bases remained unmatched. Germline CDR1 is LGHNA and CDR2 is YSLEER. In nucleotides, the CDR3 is TGCGCCAGCAGCAACGCGGGACTAGCGAGAAATGAGCAGTTCTTC. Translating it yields CASSNAGLARNEQFF.

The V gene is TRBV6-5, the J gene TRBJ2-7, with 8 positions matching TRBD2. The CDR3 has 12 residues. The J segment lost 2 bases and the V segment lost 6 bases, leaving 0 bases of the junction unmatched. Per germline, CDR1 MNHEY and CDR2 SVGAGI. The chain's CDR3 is CASRGLAYEQYF. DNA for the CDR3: TGTGCCAGCAGGGGACTAGCCTACGAGCAGTACTTC.

The CDR3: CASSLAGRRTDTQYF. Here the CDR3 DNA reads TGTGCCAGCAGTTTGGCAGGGCGCAGGACAGATACGCAGTATTTT. This chain links TRBV28 with TRBJ2-3, with D maybe TRBD1 (5 bases). Between the trimmed V and J ends, which lost 3 bases and 3 bases, there was a span of 13 bases. The CDR3 covers 15 residues. Per the germline V gene, CDR1 is MDHEN and CDR2 is SYDVKM.